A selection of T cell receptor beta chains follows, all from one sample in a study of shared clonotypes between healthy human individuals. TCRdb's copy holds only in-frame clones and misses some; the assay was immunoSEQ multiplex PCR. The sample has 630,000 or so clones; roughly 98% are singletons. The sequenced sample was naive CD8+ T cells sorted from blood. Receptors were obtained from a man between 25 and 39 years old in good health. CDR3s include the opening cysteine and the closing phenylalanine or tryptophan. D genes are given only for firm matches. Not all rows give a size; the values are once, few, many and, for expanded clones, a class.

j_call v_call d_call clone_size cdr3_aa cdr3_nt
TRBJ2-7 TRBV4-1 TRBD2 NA CASSRTSGNLYEQYF TGCGCCAGCAGCCGGACTAGCGGGAACCTCTACGAGCAGTACTTC
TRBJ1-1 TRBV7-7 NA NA CASSLNAMTEAFF TGTGCTAGCAGCCTGAACGCTATGACTGAAGCTTTCTTT
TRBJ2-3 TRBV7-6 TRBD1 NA CASSSPGQAPSTDTQYF TGTGCCAGCAGTTCTCCAGGACAGGCGCCTAGCACAGATACGCAGTATTTT
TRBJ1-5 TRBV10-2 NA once CASSTGQDGTIQPQHF TGCGCCAGCAGTACTGGTCAGGACGGCACAATTCAGCCCCAGCATTTT
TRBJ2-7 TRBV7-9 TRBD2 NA CASSSALAGEVDEQYF TGTGCCAGCAGTTCTGCTTTAGCGGGAGAGGTAGACGAGCAGTACTTC
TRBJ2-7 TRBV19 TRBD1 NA CASSIDWTGTDEQYF TGTGCCAGTAGTATAGATTGGACAGGGACCGACGAGCAGTACTTC
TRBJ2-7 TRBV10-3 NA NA CAISESFGHSYEQYF TGTGCCATCAGTGAGTCTTTTGGCCACTCCTACGAGCAGTACTTC
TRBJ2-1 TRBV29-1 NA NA CSSDRTLSYNEQFF TGCAGCTCCGACAGGACCCTCTCCTACAATGAGCAGTTCTTC
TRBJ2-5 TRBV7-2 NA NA CASSPHGTYQETQYF TGTGCCAGCAGTCCCCACGGGACGTACCAAGAGACCCAGTACTTC
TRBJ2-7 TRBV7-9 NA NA CASSGLTEPYEQYF TGTGCCAGCTCCGGGTTGACAGAACCCTACGAGCAGTACTTC
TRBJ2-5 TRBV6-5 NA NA CAASMVGQETQYF TGTGCCGCCTCGATGGTGGGCCAAGAGACCCAGTACTTC
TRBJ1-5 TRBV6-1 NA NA CASSEDGGDYQPQHF TGTGCCAGCAGTGAAGACGGAGGGGACTATCAGCCCCAGCATTTT
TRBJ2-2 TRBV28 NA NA CASSLQGGPNTGELFF TGTGCCAGCAGTTTGCAGGGGGGGCCCAACACCGGGGAGCTGTTTTTT
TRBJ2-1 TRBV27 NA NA CASSAKLASHEQFF TGTGCCAGCAGTGCGAAGCTAGCCTCCCACGAGCAGTTCTTC
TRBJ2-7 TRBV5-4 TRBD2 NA CASSLDRGAYEQYF TGTGCCAGCAGCTTGGATCGGGGGGCCTACGAGCAGTACTTC
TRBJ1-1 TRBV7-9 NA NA CASSPREGWLDTEAFF TGTGCCAGCAGCCCCCGGGAAGGTTGGCTTGACACTGAAGCTTTCTTT
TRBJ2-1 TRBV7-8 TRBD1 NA CASSPLGQGDYNEQFF TGTGCCAGCAGCCCTCTGGGACAGGGAGACTACAATGAGCAGTTCTTC
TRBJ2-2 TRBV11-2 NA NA CASSPPLSPVTGELFF TGTGCCAGCAGCCCCCCCCTAAGCCCTGTCACCGGGGAGCTGTTTTTT
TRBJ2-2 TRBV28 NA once CASRITGSNTGELFF TGTGCCAGCAGGATCACAGGGTCGAACACCGGGGAGCTGTTTTTT
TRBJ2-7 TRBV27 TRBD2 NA CASTRAGALVYEQYF TGTGCCAGCACCAGAGCGGGAGCTCTGGTATACGAGCAGTACTTC
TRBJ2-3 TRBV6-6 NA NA CASSPTLSTDTQYF TGTGCCAGCAGTCCCACCCTCAGCACAGATACGCAGTATTTT
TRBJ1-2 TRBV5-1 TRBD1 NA CASSLWQGEDGYTF TGCGCCAGCTCCCTTTGGCAGGGGGAAGATGGCTACACCTTC
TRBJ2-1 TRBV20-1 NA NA CSAHNNEQFF TGCAGTGCTCATAACAATGAGCAGTTCTTC
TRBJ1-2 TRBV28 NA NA CASSFLGAGSGYTF TGTGCCAGCAGTTTCCTGGGGGCAGGGAGCGGCTACACCTTC
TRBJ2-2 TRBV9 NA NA CASSHDRNTGELFF TGTGCCAGCAGCCACGACAGGAACACCGGGGAGCTGTTTTTT
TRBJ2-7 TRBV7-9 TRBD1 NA CASSYIRQGRYYEQYF TGTGCCAGCAGCTACATTCGACAGGGCAGATACTACGAGCAGTACTTC
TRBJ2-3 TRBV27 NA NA CASRGLAVDTQYF TGTGCCAGCAGGGGCTTAGCAGTTGATACGCAGTATTTT
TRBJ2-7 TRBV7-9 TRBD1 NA CASSTGTGFGEQYF TGTGCCAGCAGCACCGGGACAGGGTTCGGCGAGCAGTACTTC
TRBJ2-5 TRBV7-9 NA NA CASSFNSEVQETQYF TGTGCCAGCAGCTTCAATTCGGAGGTCCAAGAGACCCAGTACTTC
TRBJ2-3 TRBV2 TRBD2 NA CASTRTSGVTDTQYF TGTGCCAGCACCAGGACTAGCGGCGTCACAGATACGCAGTATTTT
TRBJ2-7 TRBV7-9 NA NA CASSLGQANYEQYF TGTGCCAGCAGCTTAGGACAAGCGAACTACGAGCAGTACTTC
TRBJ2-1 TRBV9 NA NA CASSVGYSGEQFF TGTGCCAGCAGCGTCGGGTACTCGGGCGAGCAGTTCTTC
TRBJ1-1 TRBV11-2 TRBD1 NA CASSSGGPNTEAFF TGTGCCAGCAGCTCAGGGGGGCCGAACACTGAAGCTTTCTTT
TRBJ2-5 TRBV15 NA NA CATSAGGLVETQYF TGTGCCACCAGCGCCGGAGGATTAGTAGAGACCCAGTACTTC
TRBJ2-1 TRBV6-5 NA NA CASSYPGADNEQFF TGTGCCAGCAGTTACCCCGGGGCAGACAATGAGCAGTTCTTC
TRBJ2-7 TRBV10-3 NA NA CAIMSVGSPYEQYF TGTGCCATCATGTCAGTAGGATCGCCTTACGAGCAGTACTTC
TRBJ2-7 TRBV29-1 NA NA CSVDTANYEQYF TGCAGCGTTGATACGGCAAACTACGAGCAGTACTTC
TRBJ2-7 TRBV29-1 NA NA CSVGGGTSSSYEQYF TGCAGCGTTGGGGGTGGGACGTCGAGCTCCTACGAGCAGTACTTC